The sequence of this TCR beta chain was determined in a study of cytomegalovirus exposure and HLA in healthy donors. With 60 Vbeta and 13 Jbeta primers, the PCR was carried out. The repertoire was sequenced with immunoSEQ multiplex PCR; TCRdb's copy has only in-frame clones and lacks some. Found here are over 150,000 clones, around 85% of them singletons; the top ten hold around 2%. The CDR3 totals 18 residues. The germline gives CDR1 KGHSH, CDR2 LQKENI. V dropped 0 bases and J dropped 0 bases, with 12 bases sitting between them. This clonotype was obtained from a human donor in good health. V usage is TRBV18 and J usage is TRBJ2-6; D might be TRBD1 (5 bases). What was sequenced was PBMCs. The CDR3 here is CASSPPVQANSGANVLTF. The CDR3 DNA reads TGTGCCAGCTCACCACCCGTACAGGCGAACTCTGGGGCCAACGTCCTGACTTTC.